This TCR beta chain is drawn from a study of somatic mutations in cytotoxic T cells in rheumatoid arthritis. Study details: There were some V beta antibody-stained T-cell populations flow-sorted at nearly 100% purity, and these included V beta1+ cells sequenced for TCRB. Study-level points and caveats: Healthy controls showed no age-related rise in CD8+ clonality, whereas rheumatoid arthritis patients did. Levels of CD8+ T-cell clonality in rheumatoid arthritis patients were statistically indistinguishable from those seen in age-matched healthy controls, with no significant difference. Per patient, the largest CD8+ clone was found to exceed 20% of CD8+ cells in about an eighth of the roughly 65 cases.

Method: immunoSEQ multiplex PCR; TCRdb's copy keeps in-frame clones and lacks some. This table holds approximately 18,000 clones, around three quarters found once. The table lists this clone with a few counts. Its matching antigen is unknown. The clonotype originates from an adult with rheumatoid arthritis. Sequenced material: CD8+ T cells sorted from blood.

This CDR3 is CASSLRQLHEQYF. The CDR3, as DNA: TGTGCCAGCAGCTTGAGACAGCTCCACGAGCAGTACTTC. The chain carries TRBV5-6 and TRBJ2-7; TRBD1 is a possible D gene (5 bases). Trimming shortened V by 1 base and J by 5 bases, and 10 bases separated the two germline ends. CDR3 length equals 13 residues. The germline CDR1 and CDR2 sequences are SGHDT and YYEEEE.